These 15 T cell receptor beta chains were all obtained from the same sample, sequenced in a study of CD8+CD57+ T cells in acquired aplastic anemia. The use of genomic DNA as template underpinned the TCR beta VDJ and CDR3 profiling. TCRdb fed the reads into MiXCR, producing one record per CDR3 protein. Of 350,000 to 450,000 distinct CDR3 sequences in the sample, roughly 68% were seen once. Material: sorted CD4+, CD8+, or CD8+CD57+ T cells (not recorded which) from PBMCs. The receptors were gathered from a human donor in good health, serving as a control.

As concerns this clonotype: Germline and junction disagree at one end, which may indicate a read error. The V and J genes are TRBV10-2 and TRBJ1-2; perhaps TRBD1 as D (5 bases). CDR1 is WSHSY and CDR2 is SAAADI in the germline V gene. The CDR3 is 15 amino acids. CDR3 DNA: TGCGTCAGCAGGTATCCGGGGCCCAACACTGGTGGCTACACCTTC. Protein: CVSRYPGPNTGGYTF.

With regard to this clonotype: The conserved closing phenylalanine or tryptophan is absent in this CDR3, likely reflecting a read error. Because the CDR3's place on the DNA is in doubt, the DNA is left out and the CDR3 is given as listed by TCRdb. This chain links TRBV7-9 with TRBJ1-6; whether TRBD1, the table's D call, matches the DNA was not checked. A total of 14 residues make up the CDR3, ends included. Germline loops: CDR1 SEHNR, CDR2 FQNEAQ (reference sequence). CDR3 amino acids: CASAPNAYGQYFDS.

As regards this clonotype: One end of the junction does not line up with germline, which may come from a read error. This chain uses TRBV7-7 with TRBJ2-5; perhaps D is TRBD1 or TRBD2 (5 bases each). The CDR3 runs to 16 residues. Germline V gene data show CDR1 as SSHAT and CDR2 as FNYEAQ (reference sequence). CDR3: CASSPAGTRSREQQYF. The CDR3 DNA reads as TGTGCTAGCAGCCCCGCCGGGACCAGGAGCAGGGAGCAGCAGTACTTC.

V and J are TRBV9 and TRBJ1-4, with TRBD1 matching 7 bases. Germline assignment: CDR1 SGDLS and CDR2 YYNGEE. The ends lost 9 bases at V and 3 bases at J; junction bases unmatched: 17. This CDR3 has 17 amino acids. CDR3: CAISELVTGVANEKLFF. The DNA for the CDR3 is TGTGCCATCAGTGAACTAGTAACAGGGGTCGCTAATGAAAAACTGTTTTTT. Full variable domain (remainder filled in from reference TRBV9 and TRBJ1-4): DSGVTQTPKHLITATGQRVTLRCSPRSGDLSVYWYQQSLDQGLQFLIQYYNGEERAKGNILERFSAQQFPDLHSELNLSSLELGDSALYFCAISELVTGVANEKLFFGSGTQLSVL.

This clonotype occurred many times. The CDR3 is CASSPRGGRGAYNEQFF. In DNA form, the CDR3 reads TGTGCCAGCAGCCCACGAGGGGGGCGGGGGGCCTACAATGAGCAGTTCTTC. The V call is TRBV5-4, the J call TRBJ2-1; 8 bases map to TRBD2. This CDR3 is 17 amino acids long. V trimming: 4 bases; J trimming: 2 bases; junction bases outside the gene matches: 11. CDR1 SGHNT and CDR2 YYREEE come from the germline V gene (reference sequence). Complete variable domain (other parts from reference TRBV5-4 and TRBJ2-1): ETGVTQSPTHLIKTRGQQVTLRCSSQSGHNTVSWYQQALGQGPQFIFQYYREEENGRGNFPPRFSGLQFPNYSSELNVNALELDDSALYLCASSPRGGRGAYNEQFFGPGTRLTVL.

This clonotype showed up many times. This chain joins TRBV4-2 and TRBJ2-1; 8 nucleotides match TRBD2. There are 16 residues in the CDR3. The V segment lost 0 bases and the J segment 4 bases; nucleotides outside the gene matches: 5. Germline assignment: CDR1 LGHNA and CDR2 YNFKEQ. CDR3 loop: CASSQDPGLVYNEQFF. The CDR3 DNA follows: TGTGCCAGCAGCCAAGATCCGGGACTAGTTTACAATGAGCAGTTCTTC.

This chain connects TRBV6-2 or TRBV6-3 to TRBJ2-5; a weak D match, TRBD2 (6 bases). The CDR3 is 19 amino acids. Germline V gene sequence: CDR1 MNHEY, CDR2 SVGEGT. The V end lost 7 bases, the J end lost 3 bases, and 30 bases lay between the germline ends. CDR3 region: CASNPVSRPGDTGEETQYF. The CDR3 DNA reads as TGTGCCAGCAACCCCGTCAGTAGGCCGGGAGACACCGGGGAAGAGACCCAGTACTTC.

Remarks on this clonotype: A much larger clone differs from this one at a single base, so this may be a read error. This rearrangement joins TRBV6-2 or TRBV6-3 to TRBJ2-3; D not resolved. The J call may be mistaken, given a closer DNA end match to TRBJ1-5. This CDR3 spans 12 amino acids. Germline CDR1 reads MNHEY; CDR2 reads SVGEGT. The CDR3 protein is CATGPRTDTQHF. The CDR3 DNA reads TGTGCCACCGGGCCCCGCACAGATACGCAGCATTTT.

This clonotype appeared many times. The chain employs TRBV19 and TRBJ2-6; D is unresolved. The CDR3 consists of 15 residues. Trimming pared 5 bases from V and 0 bases from J, leaving 8 bases between. Germline-derived CDR1 and CDR2 are LNHDA and SQIVND (reference sequence). CDR3 loop: CASSPRFSGANVLTF. In nucleotides, the CDR3 is TGTGCCAGTAGTCCCAGGTTCTCTGGGGCCAACGTCCTGACTTTC.

V and J are TRBV9 and TRBJ1-2; D might be TRBD1 (5 bases). CDR1 is SGDLS, CDR2 YYNGEE, per germline. V lost 6 bases, J lost 8 bases, and 26 bases lay in between. The CDR3 consists of 16 residues. The chain's CDR3 is CASTPRCTGGVDGYTF. In nucleotides, the CDR3 is TGTGCCAGCACCCCCCGATGTACTGGGGGGGTCGACGGCTACACCTTC.

Of note for this clonotype: The junction differs from germline at one of its ends, possibly a read error. The rearrangement joins TRBV5-1 to TRBJ1-1, with D tentatively TRBD1 (5 bases). The CDR3 runs to 13 residues. The germline V gene has CDR1 SGHRS and CDR2 YFSETQ. The DNA of the CDR3 is TGCGCCAGCGGCTTAGGCAACAACCCAGGGGCTTTCTTT. Residues: CASGLGNNPGAFF.

This clonotype was detected many times. J is TRBJ2-5 and V is TRBV20-1; D is unresolved. The CDR3 covers 12 residues. Trimming took off 6 bases at V and 1 base at J, with 9 bases between the two ends. CDR1 is DFQATT, CDR2 SNEGSKA, per germline (reference sequence). In nucleotides, the CDR3 is TGCAGTGCCCCAAGGACCCAAGAGACCCAGTACTTC. It is translated as CSAPRTQETQYF.

The chain joins TRBV2 to TRBJ2-6; no reliable D call. CDR1 is SNHLY and CDR2 is FYNNEI in the germline V gene. Trimming cost V 0 bases and J 1 base, with 16 bases left between them. There are 19 residues in the CDR3. The chain's CDR3 is CASSEAPWLVGSGANVLTF. DNA for the CDR3: TGTGCCAGCAGTGAAGCGCCATGGCTGGTTGGGTCTGGGGCCAACGTCCTGACTTTC.

There are a few counts of this clonotype. The chain recombines TRBV7-9 with TRBJ1-1; D is perhaps TRBD1 (6 bases). The CDR3 has 12 amino acids. Trimming pared 4 bases from V and 8 bases from J, leaving 11 bases between. Germline-derived CDR1 and CDR2 are SEHNR and FQNEAQ (reference sequence). In nucleotides, the CDR3 is TGTGCCAGCAGCTCCGGGACACAAGAAGCTTTCTTT. This codes for CASSSGTQEAFF.

Comment on this clonotype: The CDR3 does not end in the conserved phenylalanine or tryptophan, so this is likely a read error. The DNA is left out, because the CDR3 cannot be placed on it with certainty; the CDR3 is given as TCRdb lists it. V and J are TRBV20-1 and TRBJ2-2; TRBD2 is the table's D call, not checked against the DNA. The CDR3 spans 8 amino acids, including both terminal residues. Germline CDR1 and CDR2: DFQATT and SNEGSKA (reference sequence). Here the CDR3 reads CSARGRGV.